This T cell receptor beta chain was captured by sequencing in a study of T cell responses to AZD1222 COVID-19 vaccine. TCRdb keeps only in-frame clones here, not all; method: immunoSEQ multiplex PCR. The sample shows some 110,000 clones, about 91% of them seen only once. Findings of the study overall: Regions 160-218 and 743-854 dominated among vaccine-associated CD4 TCRs spanning spike. Donors in the cohort were predominantly white British and more often female, and clonal diversity was possibly underestimated. Nearly half of spike-specific TCRs reportedly target unmutated variant regions. Following two doses of AZD1222, Spike-specific TCR breadth and depth rose.

A note on this clone: What it recognizes is unknown.

Trimming removed 6 bases from V and 7 bases from J, with 14 bases in between. The germline CDR1 and CDR2 sequences are KGHDR and SFDVKD. The CDR3 is 13 residues long. The gene calls are TRBV24-1 and TRBJ1-2; TRBD1 might be the D (5 bases). This clonotype was obtained from an adult in good health. Sequenced here: peripheral blood, sampled on day 0 of AZD1222 vaccination. The CDR3 loop is CATSQSWGSGYTF. The CDR3 bases are TGTGCCACCAGTCAGAGCTGGGGGTCTGGCTACACCTTC.